This T cell receptor beta chain was documented in a study of shared clonotypes between healthy human individuals. As for the study in general: Three CD4 naive, three CD4 memory, two CD8 naive and one CD8 memory plate were used per donor. Overall study findings and caveats: Blood was the sole source, and tissue repertoires probably differ.

Each cell subset's genomic DNA was divided evenly among several immunoSEQ plates. Produced via immunoSEQ multiplex PCR; TCRdb's table is partial and in-frame only. This sample carries a few million clones, around nine tenths of them seen once, and the ten largest clones take roughly 0.13%. This clone was detected once. Its target is unknown. Donors were healthy HIV-negative adults without recently reported acute infections or vaccinations. This sequence originates from a young man in good health. The sequenced sample was naive CD4+ T cells sorted from blood. Subset denoted: CD45RA+ positively selected.

This CDR3 reads CASSDLAWPTLETYEQYF. DNA for the CDR3: TGTGCCAGCAGTGACCTAGCTTGGCCGACCCTAGAGACCTACGAGCAGTACTTC. V usage is TRBV6-4 and J usage is TRBJ2-7; TRBD2 is a possible D gene (5 bases). V was pared by 2 bases and J by 2 bases, with 22 bases between. Germline lookup yields CDR1 MRHNA and CDR2 SNTAGT. This CDR3 is built from 18 residues.